These 27 T cell receptor beta chains originate from one sample sequenced in a study of shared clonotypes between healthy human individuals. Clones were read by immunoSEQ multiplex PCR, and TCRdb kept only the in-frame ones, dropping some. The sample has nearly 750,000 clones, 72% seen once. Sequenced input: memory CD4+ T cells sorted from blood. The subset here: CD45RA-negative fraction. The receptors shown here come from a woman in her twenties or thirties in good health.

The chain employs TRBV10-3 and TRBJ2-7, with 8 nucleotides matching TRBD1. This CDR3 contains 16 residues. The V and J ends lost 0 bases and 4 bases, in that order; junction bases with no gene match: 8. In germline, CDR1 is ENHRY, CDR2 SYGVKD. The CDR3 bases are TGTGCCATCAGTGAGTCGAAGGACAGGGTCGGGTACGAGCAGTACTTC. This gives the protein CAISESKDRVGYEQYF.

This chain links TRBV4-2 with TRBJ2-7; D gene unclear. In germline, CDR1 is LGHNA, CDR2 YNFKEQ. This CDR3 has 15 amino acids. Trimming pared 4 bases from V and 5 bases from J, leaving 18 bases between. CDR3 in amino acids: CASSRVTDVGNEQYF. The CDR3 DNA is TGTGCCAGCAGCCGAGTGACGGACGTGGGCAACGAGCAGTACTTC.

V usage is TRBV18 and J usage is TRBJ1-1; D perhaps matches TRBD1 (6 bases). Germline assignment: CDR1 KGHSH and CDR2 LQKENI. The V gene lost 5 bases and the J gene lost 0 bases, with 16 bases spanning the gap. The CDR3 sequence is 16 residues long. CDR3 loop: CASSSQGRSMNTEAFF. CDR3 coding DNA: TGTGCCAGCTCATCCCAGGGGAGGTCGATGAACACTGAAGCTTTCTTT. Full variable domain (missing parts from reference TRBV18 and TRBJ1-1): NAGVMQNPRHLVRRRGQEARLRCSPMKGHSHVYWYRQLPEEGLKFMVYLQKENIIDESGMPKERFSAEFPKEGPSILRIQQVVRGDSAAYFCASSSQGRSMNTEAFFGQGTRLTVV.

This clone has a handful of counts. This chain connects TRBV27 to TRBJ2-5, with D possibly TRBD1 on 7 matching bases. Trimming removed 3 bases at V and 5 bases at J, with 13 bases between. Germline CDR1 is MNHEY and CDR2 is SMNVEV (reference sequence). CDR3 length: 14 residues. The CDR3 coding sequence is TGTGCCAGCAGTTTCAGGGGGGTTGGGGAGACCCAGTACTTC. It specifies CASSFRGVGETQYF.

This chain links TRBV4-1 with TRBJ1-1; D may be TRBD1 (6 bases). CDR1 is MGHRA, CDR2 YSYEKL, per germline. The CDR3 covers 14 residues. V lost 2 bases to trimming and J lost 11 bases, with 18 bases between them. The CDR3: CASSQPGRGRGAFF. Written as DNA, the CDR3 is TGCGCCAGCAGCCAACCGGGCAGGGGAAGAGGGGCTTTCTTT.

The J gene is TRBJ2-1, the V gene TRBV7-2; either TRBD1 or TRBD2 may supply D (5 bases each). V was cut by 4 bases and J by 1 base, with 14 bases left in between. The length of the CDR3 is 16 residues. Germline V lookup: CDR1 SGHTA, CDR2 FQGNSA. The CDR3 nucleotides are TGTGCCAGCAGCTCCCTCGGGACCTTTTCCTACAATGAGCAGTTCTTC. As protein: CASSSLGTFSYNEQFF.

CDR3 nucleotide sequence: TGTGCCTGGAGTCGCGGGACAGGGTATGAAAAACTGTTTTTT. Its translation is CAWSRGTGYEKLFF. V and J are TRBV30 and TRBJ1-4; 9 bases align to TRBD1. Germline trimming cut 2 bases from V and 6 bases from J; bases unmatched to any gene: 4. The CDR3 totals 14 residues. The germline gives CDR1 GTSNPN, CDR2 SVGIG (reference sequence).

A few counts support this clone. The chain employs TRBV19 and TRBJ1-4, with D tentatively TRBD1 (5 bases). CDR1 LNHDA and CDR2 SQIVND come from the germline V gene (reference sequence). Trimming removed 5 bases from V and 0 bases from J, with 7 bases in between. This CDR3 spans 14 amino acids. CDR3 sequence: CASSWGATNEKLFF. In DNA form, the CDR3 reads TGTGCCAGTAGTTGGGGGGCAACTAATGAAAAACTGTTTTTT.

This chain links TRBV27 with TRBJ1-1, with 10 bases matching TRBD1. Germline CDR1 reads MNHEY; CDR2 reads SMNVEV (reference sequence). Trimming removed 1 base from V and 9 bases from J; junction bases left unmatched: 5. This CDR3 has 14 amino acids. The DNA of the CDR3 is TGTGCCAGCAGTTTATGGGGACAGGGGCGACAAGCTTTCTTT. This sequence encodes CASSLWGQGRQAFF.

This clone was seen a single time. The J gene is TRBJ2-1, the V gene TRBV19; TRBD2 matches at 10 bases. V was pared by 7 bases and J by 8 bases, with 14 bases of the junction left unmatched. The CDR3 is 16 amino acids. Per the germline V gene, CDR1 is LNHDA and CDR2 is SQIVND (reference sequence). The chain's CDR3 is CASIDNVAGGLDEQFF. In DNA form, the CDR3 reads TGTGCCAGTATCGATAACGTAGCGGGAGGTTTGGATGAGCAGTTCTTC.

The V and J genes are TRBV7-3 and TRBJ2-5, with D hard to call. CDR3 size: 15 residues. The V and J ends lost 0 bases and 4 bases respectively, with 12 bases between them. Germline CDR1 SGHTA, CDR2 FQGTGA. CDR3 in DNA: TGTGCCAGCAGCTTAACCCCAACTTCTCGAGAGACCCAGTACTTC. Translating it yields CASSLTPTSRETQYF. The entire variable domain, with the rest obtained from reference TRBV7-3 and TRBJ2-5, is as follows: GAGVSQTPSNKVTEKGKYVELRCDPISGHTALYWYRQSLGQGPEFLIYFQGTGAADDSGLPNDRFFAVRPEGSVSTLKIQRTERGDSAVYLCASSLTPTSRETQYFGPGTRLLVL.

The rearrangement links TRBV5-1 to TRBJ2-1; D possibly corresponds to TRBD1 (6 bases). V lost 8 bases and J lost 3, with 15 bases in between. This CDR3 region has 14 residues. From germline, CDR1 is SGHRS and CDR2 YFSETQ. This CDR3 is CASGRGSDYNEQFF. CDR3 coding DNA: TGCGCCAGTGGCAGGGGATCCGACTACAATGAGCAGTTCTTC.

The chain is built from TRBV28 and TRBJ1-5; D might be TRBD1 (6 bases). This CDR3 spans 13 amino acids. Germline V lookup: CDR1 MDHEN, CDR2 SYDVKM. Trimming pared 6 bases from V and 4 bases from J, leaving 10 bases between. CDR3 bases: TGTGCCAGCAGAGGGACACGGAATCAGCCCCAGCATTTT. Amino acid sequence: CASRGTRNQPQHF.

This chain connects TRBV7-9 to TRBJ2-7; D is possibly TRBD2 (6 bases). The V and J ends lost 6 bases and 4 bases respectively, with 16 bases between them. Germline lookup yields CDR1 SEHNR and CDR2 FQNEAQ (reference sequence). The CDR3 totals 14 residues. The CDR3 nucleotides read TGTGCCAGCAGGGACCGACTAGAAGATTACGAGCAGTACTTC. This gives the protein CASRDRLEDYEQYF.

CDR3 coding DNA: TGTGCCAGCAGACGGGACCCAACTAATGAAAAACTGTTTTTT. Translation: CASRRDPTNEKLFF. The rearrangement joins TRBV11-2 to TRBJ1-4; a possible D gene is TRBD1 (5 bases). This CDR3 spans 14 amino acids. In germline, CDR1 is SGHAT, CDR2 FQNNGV. V lost 6 bases, J lost 0 bases, and 8 bases lay in between.

This clone was counted a single time. J is TRBJ2-7 and V is TRBV28; a possible D gene is TRBD1 (6 bases). The CDR3 spans 14 residues. V was clipped by 8 bases and J by 3 bases, with 17 bases between them. Germline CDR1 MDHEN, CDR2 SYDVKM. The chain's CDR3 is CASRLGHLNYEQYF. The CDR3 bases are TGTGCCAGCCGGTTGGGACACCTGAACTACGAGCAGTACTTC.

This chain joins TRBV6-5 and TRBJ2-3; TRBD2 is a possible D gene (5 bases). V shed 0 bases and J shed 1 base, with 11 bases lying between them. The CDR3 has 16 amino acids. The germline CDR1 and CDR2 sequences are MNHEY and SVGAGI. The CDR3 DNA reads TGTGCCAGCAGTTACTCCCGGGATGGGGGCACAGATACGCAGTATTTT. It codes for CASSYSRDGGTDTQYF.

This clone was observed a few times. Other DNA sequences in the same sample also yield this CDR3. The chain uses TRBV5-1 and TRBJ2-3, with D unclear. Germline-derived CDR1 and CDR2 are SGHRS and YFSETQ. V gave up 0 bases and J gave up 3 bases, with 5 bases separating them. The CDR3 length is 13 residues. The CDR3 DNA reads TGCGCCAGCAGCTTGGGTGGGACAGATACGCAGTATTTT. As protein: CASSLGGTDTQYF. Supplemented by reference TRBV5-1 and TRBJ2-3, the full variable domain reads KAGVTQTPRYLIKTRGQQVTLSCSPISGHRSVSWYQQTPGQGLQFLFEYFSETQRNKGNFPGRFSGRQFSNSRSEMNVSTLELGDSALYLCASSLGGTDTQYFGPGTRLTVL.

The chain joins TRBV28 to TRBJ1-2; D is unresolved. The V gene's germline CDR1 is MDHEN and CDR2 SYDVKM. V was shortened by 5 bases and J by 0 bases, with 10 bases between the two germline ends. This CDR3 spans 14 amino acids. The CDR3 region is CASSLQETNYGYTF. DNA of the CDR3: TGTGCCAGCAGTCTTCAGGAAACTAACTATGGCTACACCTTC.

This clone was seen more than once but under ten times. The V and J genes are TRBV30 and TRBJ1-4, with TRBD1 as a possible D gene (5 bases). Trimming removed 4 bases from V and 8 bases from J, with 11 bases in between. The CDR3 extends over 12 amino acids. Germline CDR1 is GTSNPN and CDR2 is SVGIG (reference sequence). The CDR3 here is CAWNIRGEKLFF. The CDR3, as DNA: TGTGCCTGGAACATTCGGGGGGAAAAACTGTTTTTT.

In the case of this clone: Other DNA variants within this sample encode the same CDR3. This rearrangement joins TRBV6-5 to TRBJ1-2; D is undetermined. Germline V gives CDR1 MNHEY, CDR2 SVGAGI. CDR3 length equals 12 residues. The V end lost 2 bases, the J end lost 6 bases, and 7 bases lay between the germline ends. CDR3 DNA sequence: TGTGCCAGCAGTTACAAGGGTAATGGCTACACCTTC. Translating it yields CASSYKGNGYTF.

This CDR3 is CASSLLVGGARDTQYF. The CDR3 DNA is TGTGCCAGCAGTTTATTAGTCGGGGGGGCGCGAGATACGCAGTATTTT. The genes are TRBV27 and TRBJ2-3; 8 bases are a match to TRBD2. The ends lost 1 base at V and 5 bases at J; junction bases unmatched: 8. CDR1 MNHEY and CDR2 SMNVEV come from the germline V gene (reference sequence). This CDR3 has 16 residues.

The V call is TRBV28, the J call TRBJ1-2; D unresolved. This CDR3 spans 13 amino acids. Germline V lookup: CDR1 MDHEN, CDR2 SYDVKM. Trimming removed 6 bases from V and 4 bases from J, with 12 bases in between. This CDR3 reads CASSRPTSYGYTF. CDR3 DNA sequence: TGTGCCAGCAGCCGACCGACGAGCTATGGCTACACCTTC.

CDR3 in amino acids: CASSTNPKGTEAFF. CDR3 sequence (DNA): TGTGCCAGTAGTACAAACCCGAAAGGCACTGAAGCTTTCTTT. The chain is built from TRBV19 and TRBJ1-1; no clear D. Trimming shortened V by 4 bases and J by 4 bases, and 13 bases separated the two germline ends. The CDR3 is made up of 14 amino acids. Per the germline V gene, CDR1 is LNHDA and CDR2 is SQIVND (reference sequence).

This chain connects TRBV2 to TRBJ2-1; D is tentatively TRBD1 or TRBD2 (5 bases each). The CDR3 is made up of 14 amino acids. CDR1 SNHLY and CDR2 FYNNEI come from the germline V gene. Trimming cost V 6 bases and J 2 bases, with 11 bases left between them. The CDR3 loop reads CASRRDGAYNEQFF. CDR3 DNA sequence: TGTGCCAGCAGGAGGGACGGGGCCTACAATGAGCAGTTCTTC.

V gene TRBV10-3 combines with J gene TRBJ2-7, with D perhaps TRBD1 (6 bases). V was trimmed by 3 bases and J by 5 bases, leaving 14 bases between them. This CDR3 has 14 residues. CDR1 and CDR2 from the germline V gene are ENHRY and SYGVKD. CDR3 coding DNA: TGTGCCATCAGTGACAGGGGAAGGGTGGACGAGCAGTACTTC. Amino acid sequence: CAISDRGRVDEQYF.

The chain uses TRBV29-1 and TRBJ1-1; D is uncertain. V lost 7 bases, J lost 4 bases, and 19 bases lay in between. Germline values: CDR1 SQVTM, CDR2 ANQGSEA. The CDR3 extends over 14 amino acids. The CDR3 region is CSALSRLSSTEAFF. DNA for the CDR3: TGCAGCGCCCTTTCAAGGCTTTCTAGCACTGAAGCTTTCTTT.